The rows below give T cell receptor beta chains drawn from one sample of a study of beta chain features in type 1 diabetes. Generated by immunoSEQ multiplex PCR, the TCRdb table keeps only in-frame clones and is missing some. In the table there are about 900,000 clones, roughly 15% of which are singletons. What was sequenced was naive CD4+ T cells from blood. The receptors shown here come from a young woman in good health. CDR3s include the opening cysteine and the closing phenylalanine or tryptophan. The D gene is left open where the match is weak. Expanded clones are given a class, and other clones once, few, many or no size at all.

size	length	D	V	J	DNA	CDR3
NA	10	NA	TRBV20-1	TRBJ2-1	TGCAGTGCTTCTTCCAATGAGCAGTTCTTC	CSASSNEQFF
NA	14	NA	TRBV11-1	TRBJ1-1	TGTGCCAGCAGCCCCCCGGGGTGGCTGGGTGAAGCTTTCTTT	CASSPPGWLGEAFF
few	18	NA	TRBV19	TRBJ2-7	TGTGCCAGTAGTATAGACCCGTCGTTAGAGAGGAGCTCCTACGAGCAGTACTTC	CASSIDPSLERSSYEQYF
NA	15	TRBD1	TRBV2	TRBJ2-5	TGTGCCAGCAGACAGACCGGGACAGTCAAAGAGACCCAGTACTTC	CASRQTGTVKETQYF
few	12	NA	TRBV28	TRBJ2-7	TGTGCCAGCAATGACAACGACTACGAGCAGTACTTC	CASNDNDYEQYF
NA	11	NA	TRBV6-5	TRBJ1-2	TGTGCCAGCAGAAGGGATTATGGCTACACCTTC	CASRRDYGYTF
few	16	TRBD2	TRBV5-4	TRBJ2-3	TGTGCCAGCAGCTTGGCCCTAGCGGGACTCACAGATACGCAGTATTTT	CASSLALAGLTDTQYF
few	11	NA	TRBV2	TRBJ2-5	TGTGCCAGCAGTATCCAAGAGACCCAGTACTTC	CASSIQETQYF
NA	14	NA	TRBV7-9	TRBJ2-7	TGTGCCAGCAGCTTAGGTGTCGGCACCGACGAGCAGTACTTC	CASSLGVGTDEQYF
once	13	TRBD1	TRBV6-6	TRBJ1-5	TGTGCCAGCCACAGGGGTTTCAATCAGCCCCAGCATTTT	CASHRGFNQPQHF
few	16	TRBD2	TRBV4-3	TRBJ2-7	TGCGCCAGCAGCCAAGATTCGCTAGCGGGAGGGTACGAGCAGTACTTC	CASSQDSLAGGYEQYF
few	14	TRBD1	TRBV28	TRBJ1-4	TGTGCCAGCAGCCTGACAGGGATTAGTGAAAAACTGTTTTTT	CASSLTGISEKLFF
NA	14	TRBD2	TRBV19	TRBJ2-5	TGTGCCAGTAGTATAGCGGGAGGGATGAAGACCCAGTACTTC	CASSIAGGMKTQYF
once	15	TRBD2	TRBV6-1	TRBJ2-7	TGTGCCAGCAGCGAACCGGGACTAGCGGGATGGGAGCAGTACTTC	CASSEPGLAGWEQYF
NA	19	TRBD1	TRBV10-3	TRBJ2-1	TGTGCCATCCGAGCAACCGGGACAGGAGGGAACAGCTCCTACAATGAGCAGTTCTTC	CAIRATGTGGNSSYNEQFF
NA	14	NA	TRBV13	TRBJ2-1	TGTGCCAGCAGCTTAAATTGGGGCGGGAATGAGCAGTTCTTC	CASSLNWGGNEQFF
few	19	TRBD1	TRBV4-2	TRBJ2-1	TGTGCCAGCAGCCCGAGGGGGGCCCCAGGACAGGGATCCTACAATGAGCAGTTCTTC	CASSPRGAPGQGSYNEQFF
NA	15	TRBD1	TRBV5-1	TRBJ2-7	TGCGCCAGCGGGTCCCGGGGACAGGGTAACTACGAGCAGTACTTC	CASGSRGQGNYEQYF
few	13	TRBD2	TRBV6-5	TRBJ2-3	TGTGCCAGCAAAGCGGGAGTCGCAGATACGCAGTATTTT	CASKAGVADTQYF
few	11	NA	TRBV7-9	TRBJ2-1	TGTGCCAGCAACTCAGCCGGTGAGCAGTTCTTC	CASNSAGEQFF
few	16	NA	TRBV5-6	TRBJ2-1	TGTGCCAGCAGCTTTAACAGGGTTAGATGGGATGATGAGCAGTTCTTC	CASSFNRVRWDDEQFF
NA	13	NA	TRBV5-1	TRBJ1-3	TGCGCCAGCAGACCGGACAGAGGAAACACCATATATTTT	CASRPDRGNTIYF
few	15	TRBD2	TRBV7-9	TRBJ2-7	TGTGCCAGCAGCTTAAGCGCGCGGGAGGCGAACGAGCAGTACTTC	CASSLSAREANEQYF
few	11	NA	TRBV7-2	TRBJ2-1	TGTGCCAGCAGCTTCGATAGAGAGCAGTTCTTC	CASSFDREQFF
NA	15	NA	TRBV10-3	TRBJ2-7	TGTGCCATCGGACTAGGACAGGGTCGAACCTACGAGCAGTACTTC	CAIGLGQGRTYEQYF
NA	15	TRBD2	TRBV13	TRBJ2-2	TGTGCCAGCAGATCTGGACTAGGCAACACCGGGGAGCTGTTTTTT	CASRSGLGNTGELFF
few	14	NA	TRBV19	TRBJ2-2	TGTGCCAGTAGGGTCACAATTTTCGCCGGGGAGCTGTTTTTT	CASRVTIFAGELFF
few	11	TRBD2	TRBV20-1	TRBJ2-5	TGCAGTGCGCGGGAGGTCGAGACCCAGTACTTC	CSAREVETQYF
once	15	TRBD1	TRBV6-5	TRBJ1-2	TGTGCCAGCAGAACCAGGACAGGGGACGACTATGGCTACACCTTC	CASRTRTGDDYGYTF
few	14	NA	TRBV10-3	TRBJ2-7	TGTGCCATCAGTGAAACAGGGAAACGCTACGAGCAGTACTTC	CAISETGKRYEQYF
few	16	TRBD2	TRBV6-5	TRBJ2-3	TGTGCCAGCAGTTACTCGGGGGCGGGAGGGCCAGATACGCAGTATTTT	CASSYSGAGGPDTQYF
NA	14	NA	TRBV5-4	TRBJ2-1	TGTGCCAGCAGTTTGACTAGTTCCTACAATGAGCAGTTCTTC	CASSLTSSYNEQFF
NA	14	NA	TRBV5-1	TRBJ2-1	TGCGCCAGCAGCTCCTCCGACCCCTTAGGGGAGCAGTTCTTC	CASSSSDPLGEQFF
few	17	TRBD1	TRBV28	TRBJ2-7	TGTGCCAGCAGTTCCTTCTACACCCGGGACAGGGCCTCCGAGCAGTACTTC	CASSSFYTRDRASEQYF
NA	14	TRBD1	TRBV10-1	TRBJ1-1	TGCGCCAGCAGTCCGGGACAGGGGGCAACTGAAGCTTTCTTT	CASSPGQGATEAFF
NA	14	NA	TRBV19	TRBJ2-7	TGTGCCAGTAGTGTCAGACAGGCCCCCTACGAGCAGTACTTC	CASSVRQAPYEQYF
few	14	NA	TRBV2	TRBJ1-2	TGTGCCAGCAGTGAAACGGGACAAAGCTATGGCTACACCTTC	CASSETGQSYGYTF
once	15	NA	TRBV27	TRBJ1-1	TGTGCCAGCAGTTTAAGGCCCGGGGGGGACACTGAAGCTTTCTTT	CASSLRPGGDTEAFF
NA	11	NA	TRBV19	TRBJ1-2	TGTGCCAGATCTCCTCAGGCGGGCTACACCTTC	CARSPQAGYTF
NA	13	TRBD1	TRBV6-1	TRBJ1-2	TGTGCCAGCAGTGGGACAGGGGTGGATGGCTACACCTTC	CASSGTGVDGYTF
few	14	NA	TRBV11-2	TRBJ1-1	TGTGCCAGCAGCTTAGTCACGATAAACACTGAAGCTTTCTTT	CASSLVTINTEAFF
NA	16	TRBD2	TRBV7-9	TRBJ2-1	TGTGCCAGCAGCCACCTAGCGGGAGGGCTCTGGTATGAGCAGTTCTTC	CASSHLAGGLWYEQFF
NA	13	NA	TRBV5-4	TRBJ2-1	TGTGCCAGCAGCTTGGAAGGTAACAATGAGCAGTTCTTC	CASSLEGNNEQFF
NA	16	NA	TRBV9	TRBJ2-5	TGTGCCAGCAGCGTAGGAGGACCTCAGGGTAGAGAGACCCAGTACTTC	CASSVGGPQGRETQYF
NA	17	TRBD1	TRBV7-9	TRBJ2-3	TGTGCCAGCAACAAAATGACAGGGGGCCTCTACACAGATACGCAGTATTTT	CASNKMTGGLYTDTQYF
few	13	NA	TRBV25-1	TRBJ2-7	TGTGCCAGCAGTCTCGCGGGAATCCACGAGCAGTACTTC	CASSLAGIHEQYF
NA	16	TRBD1	TRBV19	TRBJ1-5	TGTGCCAGTAGTATTGGAGGGGGCAGGAGCAATCAGCCCCAGCATTTT	CASSIGGGRSNQPQHF
few	15	NA	TRBV18	TRBJ1-2	TGTGCCAGCTCATTTCGAGATACAGACACATATGGCTACACCTTC	CASSFRDTDTYGYTF
NA	15	NA	TRBV6-5	TRBJ2-5	TGTGCCAGCAGAGCTCGGCTGGCGGGAAAAGAGACCCAGTACTTC	CASRARLAGKETQYF